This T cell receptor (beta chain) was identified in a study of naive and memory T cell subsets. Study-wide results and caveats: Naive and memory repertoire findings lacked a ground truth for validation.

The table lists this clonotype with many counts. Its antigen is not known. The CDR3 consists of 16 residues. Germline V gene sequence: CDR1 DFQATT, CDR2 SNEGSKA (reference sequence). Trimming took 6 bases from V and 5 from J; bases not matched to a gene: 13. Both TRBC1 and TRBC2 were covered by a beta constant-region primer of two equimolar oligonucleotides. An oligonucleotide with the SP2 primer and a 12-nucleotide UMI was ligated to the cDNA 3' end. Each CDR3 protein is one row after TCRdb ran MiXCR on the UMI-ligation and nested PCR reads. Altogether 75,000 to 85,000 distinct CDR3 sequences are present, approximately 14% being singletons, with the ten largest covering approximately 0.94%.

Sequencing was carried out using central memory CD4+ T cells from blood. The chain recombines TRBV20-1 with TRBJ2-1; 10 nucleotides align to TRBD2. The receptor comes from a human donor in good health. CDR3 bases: TGCAGTGCGACTCCCCTCCTAGCGGGAGTTCACAATGAGCAGTTCTTC. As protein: CSATPLLAGVHNEQFF.